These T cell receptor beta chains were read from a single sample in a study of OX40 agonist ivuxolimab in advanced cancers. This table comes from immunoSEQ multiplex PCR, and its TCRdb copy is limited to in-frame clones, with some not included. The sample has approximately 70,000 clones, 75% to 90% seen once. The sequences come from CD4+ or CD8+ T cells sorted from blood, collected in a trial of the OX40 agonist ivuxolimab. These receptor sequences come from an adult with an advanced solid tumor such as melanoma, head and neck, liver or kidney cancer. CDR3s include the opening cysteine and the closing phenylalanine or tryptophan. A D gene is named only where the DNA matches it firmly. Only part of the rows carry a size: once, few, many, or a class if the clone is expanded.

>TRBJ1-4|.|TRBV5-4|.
TGTGCCAGCAGCTTGGGGGCAGGAGTGGGAGCTAATGAAAAACTGTTTTTT
CASSLGAGVGANEKLFF
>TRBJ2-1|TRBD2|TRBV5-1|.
TGCGCCAGCAGCTCCCCGGGACTAGCGGGGGTTAGCTCCTACAATGAGCAGTTCTTC
CASSSPGLAGVSSYNEQFF
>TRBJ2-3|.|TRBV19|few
TGTGCCAGTAAGGATCAGGCCTCGGGGGGCCCTGGCACAGATACGCAGTATTTT
CASKDQASGGPGTDTQYF
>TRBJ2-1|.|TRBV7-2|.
TGTGCCAGCAGCTTAGCACGGACGCCTAATGAGCAGTTCTTC
CASSLARTPNEQFF
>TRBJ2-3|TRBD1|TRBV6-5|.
TGTGCCAGCAGTAGTACAGGGGGCAAGGATACGCAGTATTTT
CASSSTGGKDTQYF
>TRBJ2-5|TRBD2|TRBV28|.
TGTGCCAGCAGTCGGTTCAAGCGGGGGGGAGTACAGACCCAAGAGACCCAGTACTTC
CASSRFKRGGVQTQETQYF
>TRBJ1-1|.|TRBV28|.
TGTGCCAGCAGTCTCAATCCGGACAGCGGGGAAGCTTTCTTT
CASSLNPDSGEAFF
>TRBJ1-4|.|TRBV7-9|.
TGTGCCAGCAGCTTAGGGGCGGTTAATGAAAAACTGTTTTTT
CASSLGAVNEKLFF
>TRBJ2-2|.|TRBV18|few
TGTGCCAGCTCCCGGATGGGGGCGACAGCGAACACCGGGGAGCTGTTTTTT
CASSRMGATANTGELFF
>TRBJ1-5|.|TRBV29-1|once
TGCAGCGTTGAACTGAATAGCAATCAGCCCCAGCATTTT
CSVELNSNQPQHF
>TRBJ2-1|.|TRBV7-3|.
TGTGCCAGCAGCTTAGTCTTAGCCTATTACAATGAGCAGTTCTTC
CASSLVLAYYNEQFF
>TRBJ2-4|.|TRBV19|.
TGTGCCAGTAGTATGAAAAGGCCAGCTGAGGCCAAAAACATTCAGTACTTC
CASSMKRPAEAKNIQYF
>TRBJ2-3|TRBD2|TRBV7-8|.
TGTGCCAGCAGCTACCCTGCGGGCGGGGGGGCCCCAGATACGCAGTATTTT
CASSYPAGGGAPDTQYF
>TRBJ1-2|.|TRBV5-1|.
TGCGCCAGCAGCTTGGGGCGGGGGCCAGCGAGTATTGGCTACACCTTC
CASSLGRGPASIGYTF
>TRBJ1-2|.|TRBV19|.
TGTGCCAGTAGTATCAATGGGGCAAGAGTCAGGCGCGGCTACACCTTC
CASSINGARVRRGYTF
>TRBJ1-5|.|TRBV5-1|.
TGCGCCAGCAGCTGGGACTCTAGTCAGCCCCAGCATTTT
CASSWDSSQPQHF
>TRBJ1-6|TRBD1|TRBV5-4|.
TGTGCCAGCAGCTTGGGGGACAGAGATTCACCCCTCCACTTT
CASSLGDRDSPLHF
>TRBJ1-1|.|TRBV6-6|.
TGTGCCAGCAGTTATAGGCTGAACACTGAAGCTTTCTTT
CASSYRLNTEAFF
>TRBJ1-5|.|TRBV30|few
TGTGCCTTTACAGGGAATGGCAATCAGCCCCAGCATTTT
CAFTGNGNQPQHF
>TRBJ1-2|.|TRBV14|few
TGTGCCAGCAGCCACGACAGGAGGATCGGTGGCTACACCTTC
CASSHDRRIGGYTF
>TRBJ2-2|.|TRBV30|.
TGTGCCTGGAGTAAAATCACGAACACCGGGGAGCTGTTTTTT
CAWSKITNTGELFF
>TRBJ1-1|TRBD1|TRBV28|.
TGTGCCAGCAGGCGGGACAGGGGCACTGAAGCTTTCTTT
CASRRDRGTEAFF
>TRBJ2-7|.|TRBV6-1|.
TGTGCCAGCAGTGAACTACTATACTACGAGCAGTACTTC
CASSELLYYEQYF
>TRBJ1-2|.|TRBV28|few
TGTGCCAGCAGTTCGGGGTCCAAGGGCTATGGCTACACCTTC
CASSSGSKGYGYTF
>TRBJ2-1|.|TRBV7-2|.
TGTGCCAGCAGCTTAGTGGCTAGTAGCTACAATGAGCAGTTCTTC
CASSLVASSYNEQFF
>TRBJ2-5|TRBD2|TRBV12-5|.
TGTGCTAGTGGTTTGCCGCCTAGCGGGAGGGCATGGGAGACCCAGTACTTC
CASGLPPSGRAWETQYF
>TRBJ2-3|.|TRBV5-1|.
TGCGCCAGCAGCTTTCGCCAGGCAACAGATACGCAGTATTTT
CASSFRQATDTQYF
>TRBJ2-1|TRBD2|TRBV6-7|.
TGTGCCAGCAACCGTAGCGGGGGGGGTTACAATGAGCAGTTCTTC
CASNRSGGGYNEQFF
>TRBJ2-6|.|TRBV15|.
TGTGCCACCACGGGACCCGGGGCCAACGTCCTGACTTTC
CATTGPGANVLTF
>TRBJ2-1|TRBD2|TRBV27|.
TGTGCCAGCAGTTCTCCCCTACTAGCGGGAGACTACAATGAGCAGTTCTTC
CASSSPLLAGDYNEQFF
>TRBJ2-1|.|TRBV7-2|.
TGTGCCAGCAGCCCCGGGGGGCTAGCAACCCTGTTCTTC
CASSPGGLATLFF
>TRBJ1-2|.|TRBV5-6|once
TGTGCCAGCAGCTTGGCCAATCCGTTCTTAGCTAACTATGGCTACACCTTC
CASSLANPFLANYGYTF
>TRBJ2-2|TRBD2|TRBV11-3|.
TGTGCCAGCAGCTTAGGCGGGAGGGACACCGGGGAGCTGTTTTTT
CASSLGGRDTGELFF
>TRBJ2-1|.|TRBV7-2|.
TGTGCCAGCAGCCGACTTTTCGGTGAGCAGTTCTTC
CASSRLFGEQFF
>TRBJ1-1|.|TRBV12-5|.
TGTGCTAGTGGTTTGGAATCCGCTGAAGCTTTCTTT
CASGLESAEAFF
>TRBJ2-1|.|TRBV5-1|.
TGCGCCAGCAGTTTAACCGACAGCTCCTACAATGAGCAGTTCTTC
CASSLTDSSYNEQFF
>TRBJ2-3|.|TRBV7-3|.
TGTGCCAGCGCTAGGGTTAGCACAGATACGCAGTATTTT
CASARVSTDTQYF
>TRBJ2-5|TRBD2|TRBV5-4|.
TGTGCCAGCAGTCCAGCCATCCGACGGGGGGGGGAGACCCAGTACTTC
CASSPAIRRGGETQYF
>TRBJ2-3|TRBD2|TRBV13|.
TGTGCCAGCATTCGGAGCGGGGGGTTGGGCACAGATACGCAGTATTTT
CASIRSGGLGTDTQYF
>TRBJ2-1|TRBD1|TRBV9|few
TGTGCCAGCAGCCTAATGGGACAGCACTCCTACAATGAGCAGTTCTTC
CASSLMGQHSYNEQFF
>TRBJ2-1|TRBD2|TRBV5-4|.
TGTGCCAGCAGCTGGGGACTAGCGGCCTACAATGAGCAGTTCTTC
CASSWGLAAYNEQFF
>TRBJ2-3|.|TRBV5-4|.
TGTGCCAGCAGCGACGGCGGGACATTGGGCCAGTATTTT
CASSDGGTLGQYF
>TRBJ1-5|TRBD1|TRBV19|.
TGTGCCAGTACCAGGGGGGATCAGCCCCAGCATTTT
CASTRGDQPQHF
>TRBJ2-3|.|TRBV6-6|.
TGTGCCAGCAGTACCGGGGGTACCACAGATACGCAGTATTTT
CASSTGGTTDTQYF
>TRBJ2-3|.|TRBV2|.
TGTGCCAGCAGTTTTGGAGAGGCTACGCAGTATTTT
CASSFGEATQYF
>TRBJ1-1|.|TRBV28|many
TGTGCCAGCAGCTCTAATAAGTACGAAGCTTTCTTT
CASSSNKYEAFF
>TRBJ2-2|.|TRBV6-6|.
TGTGCCAGCAGTTACCTAGCGAGGAACACCGGGGAGCTGTTTTTT
CASSYLARNTGELFF
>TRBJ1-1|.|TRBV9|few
TGTGCCAGCAGCTTTCTAGGAGTCGCTGAAGCTTTCTTT
CASSFLGVAEAFF
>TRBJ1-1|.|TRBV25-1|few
TGTGCCAGCAGTTGGGGGAACACTGAAGCTTTCTTT
CASSWGNTEAFF
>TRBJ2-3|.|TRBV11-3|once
TGTGCCAGCAAATCGGGAGACTCAGATACGCAGTATTTT
CASKSGDSDTQYF
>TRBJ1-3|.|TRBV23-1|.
TGCGCCAGCAGTCAATCGAAGGCTGGAAACACCATATATTTT
CASSQSKAGNTIYF
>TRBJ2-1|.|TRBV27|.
TGTGCCAGCAGGAAATACAATGAGCAGTTCTTC
CASRKYNEQFF
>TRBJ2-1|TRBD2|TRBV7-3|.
TGTGCCAGCAGGCCGTCGGGACTAGCTCTCAATGAGCAGTTCTTC
CASRPSGLALNEQFF
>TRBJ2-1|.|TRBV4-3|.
TGCGCCAGCAGCCAAGATGTAAGCGGAAGCTACTACAATGAGCAGTTCTTC
CASSQDVSGSYYNEQFF
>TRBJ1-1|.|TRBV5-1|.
TGCGCCAGCAGCCCCGGAGGAGGGGGGGACACTGAAGCTTTCTTT
CASSPGGGGDTEAFF
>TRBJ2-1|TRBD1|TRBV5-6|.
TGTGCCAGCAGCTTACCGACAGGGAAAAACGATGAGCAGTTCTTC
CASSLPTGKNDEQFF
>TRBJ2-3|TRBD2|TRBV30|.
TGTGCCTGGAGTGTAGGTAGCGGGAGCACAGATACGCAGTATTTT
CAWSVGSGSTDTQYF